The clone carrying this T cell receptor beta chain has only one observation. Its antigen is currently unknown. The record originates from a study of T cell responses to AZD1222 COVID-19 vaccine. Clones were read by immunoSEQ multiplex PCR, and TCRdb kept only the in-frame ones, dropping some. Among about 81,000 clones listed, 92% were seen once. Notes on the study in general: AZD1222 recipients seropositive at baseline numbered only 6 or 7. Spike-wide vaccine-associated CD4 TCRs dominated at 160-218 and 743-854. Females outnumbered males among donors, who were mostly white British; clonal diversity was possibly underestimated. Among spike-specific TCRs, nearly half reportedly target unmutated variant regions.

This sample comprised peripheral blood, obtained on day 0 of AZD1222 vaccination. This TCR derives from an adult in good health.

The CDR3 region is CASSRSAGVSYEQYF. The CDR3 coding sequence is TGTGCCAGTAGTAGGTCAGCGGGAGTCTCCTACGAGCAGTACTTC. V is TRBV19 and J is TRBJ2-7, with 8 bases identical to TRBD2. Trimming at V came to 4 bases and at J to 0 bases, leaving 5 bases not matched to a gene. Germline V gene data show CDR1 as LNHDA and CDR2 as SQIVND (reference sequence). The CDR3 extends over 15 amino acids.